This T cell receptor (beta chain) was identified during a study of CD8+ T cells in alopecia areata. Study-wide background: Tofacitinib was taken orally by treated patients, and the dose was 5 to 10 mg twice daily.

The CDR3 runs 13 residues. The V gene's germline CDR1 is PRHDT and CDR2 FYEKMQ (reference sequence). Trimming stripped 5 bases from V and 4 bases from J, with 8 bases between. The treatment denotes: oral pan-JAK inhibitor, 5-10 mg twice daily. Sorting of CD4+ and CD8+ T cells was performed on PBMCs. The study's findings and limits: Both scalp clonality and the expanded CD8+ clones among the top 100 showed a significant decrease with tofacitinib. Scalp sequencing captures resident alphabeta T cells of normal skin too.

Extracted RNA was reverse transcribed, and the resulting cDNA served as sequencing template. The repertoire was sequenced with immunoSEQ multiplex PCR; TCRdb's copy has only in-frame clones and lacks some. The table lists about 110,000 clones, around 84% of them singletons. This clone appeared a few times. Its antigen is unidentified. The J gene is TRBJ2-2, the V gene TRBV13; no reliable D call. The sequence was obtained from a human donor with alopecia areata. Here the sequenced sample was CD8+ T cells sorted from blood, taken at week 24, from a patient treated with tofacitinib. CDR3 amino acids: CASSPRSTGELFF. The DNA of the CDR3 is TGTGCCAGCAGCCCCCGGAGCACCGGGGAGCTGTTTTTT.